One sample yielded the 28 T cell receptor beta chains listed below, sequenced in a study of shared clonotypes between healthy human individuals. Produced via immunoSEQ multiplex PCR; TCRdb's table is partial and in-frame only. The sample contains millions of clones, 90% to 95% of which appear only once. Material: naive CD4+ T cells sorted from blood. The subset denotes: CD45RA+ positively selected. These TCRs come from a young man in good health.

The rearrangement joins TRBV6-5 to TRBJ2-7; possible D gene TRBD1, 6 bases. The V gene's germline CDR1 is MNHEY and CDR2 SVGAGI. Trimming pared 5 bases from V and 9 bases from J, leaving 14 bases between. This CDR3 comprises 12 residues. The CDR3: CASSRTGTSQYF. For the CDR3, the DNA is TGTGCCAGCAGTCGAACAGGGACGTCGCAGTACTTC.

The CDR3 bases are TGTGCCATAGGATCAGAGCGGGGCGGTGTCCCCCAATCATTCGAGCAGTACTTC. Its translation is CAIGSERGGVPQSFEQYF. The chain recombines TRBV10-3 with TRBJ2-7; 7 positions match TRBD2. CDR1 ENHRY and CDR2 SYGVKD come from the germline V gene. Trimming at V came to 9 bases and at J to 6 bases, leaving 26 bases not matched to a gene. The CDR3 consists of 18 residues.

CDR3 sequence: CASSGSGGQTDTQYF. CDR3 DNA: TGCGCCAGCAGTGGTAGCGGGGGTCAGACAGATACGCAGTATTTT. The chain carries TRBV10-2 and TRBJ2-3; 9 bases are a match to TRBD2. J was trimmed by 3 bases and V by 4 bases; bases with no gene match: 5. CDR3 length: 15 residues. Germline CDR1 is WSHSY and CDR2 is SAAADI.

The V and J genes are TRBV4-1 and TRBJ1-1; TRBD1 agrees at 8 bases. CDR3 length: 11 amino acids. The V gene's germline CDR1 is MGHRA and CDR2 YSYEKL. Trimming removed 4 bases from V and 9 bases from J; junction bases left unmatched: 1. The CDR3 reads CASSRDRKAFF. For the CDR3, the DNA is TGCGCCAGCAGCCGGGACAGGAAAGCTTTCTTT.

The chain employs TRBV9 and TRBJ1-4; D unclear. The CDR3 covers 16 residues. Trimming left V 0 bases short and J 0 bases short, with 9 bases between. Germline CDR1 is SGDLS and CDR2 is YYNGEE. The CDR3 nucleotides are TGTGCCAGCAGCGTAGATGGCACCTCAACTAATGAAAAACTGTTTTTT. Its translation: CASSVDGTSTNEKLFF.

The V gene is TRBV23-1, the J gene TRBJ2-7; D is possibly TRBD1 (5 bases). TRBV23-1 is an ORF, and what it does is uncertain. Between the trimmed V and J ends, which lost 7 bases and 7 bases, there was a span of 11 bases. CDR3 length: 11 residues. This chain's CDR3 is CASNQGWEQYF. CDR3 DNA sequence: TGCGCCAGCAATCAGGGTTGGGAGCAGTACTTC.

The CDR3 is CASSLQEGEGELFF. CDR3 nucleotide sequence: TGCGCCAGCAGCTTGCAGGAAGGAGAAGGGGAGCTGTTTTTT. The chain joins TRBV5-1 to TRBJ2-2; no reliable D call. Germline V gene sequence: CDR1 SGHRS, CDR2 YFSETQ. CDR3 length: 14 residues. Trimming removed 1 base at V and 8 bases at J, with 12 bases between.

Of note for this clone: A much larger clonotype is one base distant, so this may be a read error. The J gene is TRBJ1-5, the V gene TRBV28; D is possibly TRBD1 (6 bases). The ends were cut back, 8 bases at V and 1 base at J, with 12 bases in the middle. Germline CDR1 and CDR2: MDHEN and SYDVKM. CDR3 size: 14 residues. The CDR3 is CASRNRESNQPQHF. The CDR3 DNA reads as TGTGCCAGCCGGAACAGGGAAAGCAATCAGCCCCAGCATTTT. Full variable domain (remainder filled in from reference TRBV28 and TRBJ1-5): DVKVTQSSRYLVKRTGEKVFLECVQDMDHENMFWYRQDPGLGLRLIYFSYDVKMKEKGDIPEGYSVSREKKERFSLILESASTNQTSMYLCASRNRESNQPQHFGDGTRLSIL.

This chain joins TRBV10-2 and TRBJ1-3; TRBD1 is a possible D gene (6 bases). Germline V gene lookup returns CDR1 WSHSY and CDR2 SAAADI. The V gene lost 4 bases and the J gene lost 0 bases, with 10 bases spanning the gap. The CDR3 is made up of 15 amino acids. The chain's CDR3 is CASSGGGASGNTIYF. CDR3 DNA sequence: TGCGCCAGCAGTGGGGGGGGCGCCTCTGGAAACACCATATATTTT.

The V call is TRBV18, the J call TRBJ1-2; 7 nucleotides agree with TRBD1. In germline, CDR1 is KGHSH, CDR2 LQKENI. The CDR3 covers 14 residues. Germline trimming cut 4 bases from V and 5 bases from J; bases unmatched to any gene: 7. The CDR3: CASSRGGGGYGYTF. The CDR3 bases are TGTGCCAGCTCACGTGGAGGGGGCGGTTATGGCTACACCTTC.

In regard to this clone: A read error may explain this, as a much larger clone is one base away. This chain uses TRBV30 with TRBJ1-2, with D unresolved. CDR1 is GTSNPN, CDR2 SVGIG, per germline (reference sequence). The CDR3 runs to 13 residues. The V and J ends lost 0 bases and 4 bases respectively, with 9 bases between them. As DNA, the CDR3 is TGTGCCTGGAGTGTACGGGGAATCTATGGCTACACCTTC. Amino acid sequence: CAWSVRGIYGYTF. The full variable domain, rest sourced from reference TRBV30 and TRBJ1-2, is SQTIHQWPATLVQPVGSPLSLECTVEGTSNPNLYWYRQAAGRGLQLLFYSVGIGQISSEVPQNLSASRPQDRQFILSSKKLLLSDSGFYLCAWSVRGIYGYTFGSGTRLTVV.

The rearrangement uses TRBV30 and TRBJ2-2, with TRBD1 as a possible D gene (5 bases). V was pared by 0 bases and J by 7 bases, with 12 bases between. The V gene's germline CDR1 is GTSNPN and CDR2 SVGIG (reference sequence). The CDR3 sequence is 14 residues long. This chain's CDR3 is CAWSVTGRVGELFF. As DNA, the CDR3 is TGTGCCTGGAGTGTAACAGGTCGCGTCGGGGAGCTGTTTTTT.

The V and J genes are TRBV11-3 and TRBJ2-7; weak D call: TRBD1 (5 bases). V lost 0 bases to trimming and J lost 4 bases, with 13 bases between them. The CDR3 runs to 15 residues. CDR1 and CDR2 (germline): SGHNT, YENEEA. The CDR3 bases are TGTGCCAGCAGCTTAGAGAGAGCGAAGGGGTACGAGCAGTACTTC. This codes for CASSLERAKGYEQYF.

Worth noting for this clone: This same CDR3 is encoded by further DNA sequences in the sample. The rearrangement uses TRBV9 and TRBJ2-5, with 7 bases that match TRBD2. CDR1 and CDR2 (germline): SGDLS, YYNGEE. The CDR3 runs to 15 residues. Trimming cost V 2 bases and J 4 bases; bases outside gene matches: 8. The CDR3 region has the DNA TGTGCCAGCAGCGTTCTCGCGGGAGTTGGAGAGACCCAGTACTTC. Its translation: CASSVLAGVGETQYF.

V and J are TRBV6-6 and TRBJ2-1; TRBD1 might be the D (6 bases). V was pared by 7 bases and J by 1 base, with 17 bases between. Germline V gene lookup returns CDR1 MNHNY and CDR2 SVGAGI (reference sequence). This CDR3 comprises 16 residues. CDR3 protein: CASTLEQGMSYNEQFF. The CDR3 DNA reads as TGTGCCAGCACCCTGGAGCAGGGGATGTCCTACAATGAGCAGTTCTTC.

This rearrangement joins TRBV9 to TRBJ2-3; D is undetermined. The V end was cut by 4 bases, the J end by 2 bases, with 14 bases between. Germline V CDR1 and CDR2: SGDLS, YYNGEE. This CDR3 contains 15 residues. The CDR3 protein is CASSTRLVATDTQYF. The DNA for the CDR3 is TGTGCCAGCAGCACCCGACTGGTGGCCACAGATACGCAGTATTTT.

V is TRBV14 and J is TRBJ1-2; 9 nucleotides match TRBD1. This CDR3 contains 14 residues. The trim removed 9 bases at V and 5 bases at J, leaving 10 bases unmatched. Per the germline V gene, CDR1 is SGHDN and CDR2 is FVKESK. The CDR3 sequence: CASTPGQGFYGYTF. CDR3 sequence (DNA): TGTGCCAGTACGCCGGGACAGGGCTTTTATGGCTACACCTTC.

The chain recombines TRBV7-6 with TRBJ2-1; D remains unclear. Germline CDR1 reads SGHVS; CDR2 reads FNYEAQ. The CDR3 extends over 13 amino acids. V was pared by 0 bases and J by 6 bases, with 6 bases between. CDR3 sequence reads: CASSLAVINEQFF. The CDR3 DNA is TGTGCCAGCAGCTTAGCGGTAATCAATGAGCAGTTCTTC.

The chain joins TRBV7-6 to TRBJ2-7; possibly TRBD2 for D (7 bases). The CDR3 is 14 amino acids. Germline V gene sequence: CDR1 SGHVS, CDR2 FNYEAQ. Trimming removed 2 bases at V and 6 bases at J, with 14 bases between. CDR3 region: CASSLRGGASEQYF. CDR3 nucleotide sequence: TGTGCCAGCAGCTTACGTGGGGGGGCCTCCGAGCAGTACTTC.

This clone was counted ten times or more. J is TRBJ2-6 and V is TRBV9; tentative D call: TRBD1 (6 bases). This CDR3 contains 18 residues. The germline CDR1 and CDR2 sequences are SGDLS and YYNGEE. Deletions cut 0 bases from V and 4 bases from J, with 17 bases between. DNA for the CDR3: TGTGCCAGCAGCGTAGGGGGACACTTATCGCTAGGGGCCAACGTCCTGACTTTC. Protein sequence: CASSVGGHLSLGANVLTF. Full variable domain (rest looked up from reference TRBV9 and TRBJ2-6): DSGVTQTPKHLITATGQRVTLRCSPRSGDLSVYWYQQSLDQGLQFLIQYYNGEERAKGNILERFSAQQFPDLHSELNLSSLELGDSALYFCASSVGGHLSLGANVLTFGAGSRLTVL.

The V call is TRBV2, the J call TRBJ2-2; D is ambiguous. The CDR3 length is 14 residues. V dropped 4 bases and J dropped 4 bases, with 10 bases sitting between them. The germline gives CDR1 SNHLY, CDR2 FYNNEI. Written as DNA, the CDR3 is TGTGCCAGCAGTGTCCTGGGAACCACCGGGGAGCTGTTTTTT. Translating gives CASSVLGTTGELFF.

The chain has TRBV9 and TRBJ2-4, with 8 bases fitting TRBD2. The V segment lost 0 bases and the J segment 0 bases; nucleotides outside the gene matches: 11. Germline V gene sequence: CDR1 SGDLS, CDR2 YYNGEE. The CDR3 runs 19 residues. The CDR3: CASSVDGTRDLIAKNIQYF. The CDR3 DNA reads TGTGCCAGCAGCGTAGATGGGACTAGAGACCTAATAGCCAAAAACATTCAGTACTTC.

The J gene is TRBJ2-1, the V gene TRBV5-1, with 10 bases identical to TRBD2. Germline values: CDR1 SGHRS, CDR2 YFSETQ. The CDR3 length is 15 residues. V lost 5 bases to trimming and J lost 6 bases; unmatched junction nucleotides: 8. CDR3 bases: TGCGCCAGCAGTTCTGTAGCGGGAGGTGTCAATGAGCAGTTCTTC. Translated: CASSSVAGGVNEQFF. Using reference TRBV5-1 and TRBJ2-1 for the parts outside the CDR3, the full variable domain is KAGVTQTPRYLIKTRGQQVTLSCSPISGHRSVSWYQQTPGQGLQFLFEYFSETQRNKGNFPGRFSGRQFSNSRSEMNVSTLELGDSALYLCASSSVAGGVNEQFFGPGTRLTVL.

The V gene is TRBV4-3, the J gene TRBJ2-7; 10 nucleotides match TRBD2. The J segment lost 1 base and the V segment lost 4 bases, leaving 13 bases of the junction unmatched. This CDR3 has 18 amino acids. CDR1 is LGHNA, CDR2 YSLEER, per germline. The CDR3 loop is CASSLVVLTSGESYEQYF. DNA for the CDR3: TGCGCCAGCAGCCTTGTAGTCTTAACTAGCGGGGAATCCTACGAGCAGTACTTC.

J is TRBJ2-7 and V is TRBV11-2; tentatively, D is TRBD2 (6 bases). This CDR3 is built from 16 residues. Germline CDR1 reads SGHAT; CDR2 reads FQNNGV. Trimming stripped 2 bases from V and 3 bases from J, with 17 bases between. The CDR3 DNA follows: TGTGCCAGCAGCTTATTTATGGTGGGACTCCTCTACGAGCAGTACTTC. This sequence encodes CASSLFMVGLLYEQYF.

The CDR3 is CASSKPQAYEQYF. CDR3 coding DNA: TGTGCCAGCTCAAAACCTCAAGCCTACGAGCAGTACTTC. The chain carries TRBV18 and TRBJ2-7; no reliable D call. This CDR3 is built from 13 residues. Germline V gene sequence: CDR1 KGHSH, CDR2 LQKENI. The V end lost 5 bases, the J end lost 2 bases, and 10 bases lay between the germline ends.

V gene TRBV7-2 combines with J gene TRBJ2-7, with TRBD1 matching 7 bases. The CDR3 consists of 16 residues. Germline V gene data show CDR1 as SGHTA and CDR2 as FQGNSA. V trimming: 5 bases; J trimming: 0 bases; junction bases outside the gene matches: 10. As DNA, the CDR3 is TGTGCCAGCAGCCGTCTCCCGGGACAGTCCTCCTACGAGCAGTACTTC. Amino acid sequence: CASSRLPGQSSYEQYF. Full variable domain (missing parts from reference TRBV7-2 and TRBJ2-7): GAGVSQSPSNKVTEKGKDVELRCDPISGHTALYWYRQSLGQGLEFLIYFQGNSAPDKSGLPSDRFSAERTGGSVSTLTIQRTQQEDSAVYLCASSRLPGQSSYEQYFGPGTRLTVT.

J is TRBJ2-2 and V is TRBV11-3; tentatively, D is TRBD2 (5 bases). Germline CDR1 and CDR2: SGHNT and YENEEA. V dropped 1 base and J dropped 3 bases, with 9 bases sitting between them. The CDR3 extends over 15 amino acids. CDR3 in DNA: TGTGCCAGCAGCTTAGGGGGAGTCGACACCGGGGAGCTGTTTTTT. Its translation is CASSLGGVDTGELFF.